The 30 T cell receptor beta chains below all came from one sample that was sequenced in a study of early stage breast cancer tumors. Clones were read by immunoSEQ multiplex PCR, and TCRdb kept only the in-frame ones, dropping some. The table includes some 58,000 clones, roughly 80% detected once. The sample consisted of blood. These receptors were collected from a young adult with breast cancer.

V usage is TRBV11-3 and J usage is TRBJ2-1, with 10 bases aligning to TRBD2. J lost 7 bases, V lost 5 bases, and 5 bases had no gene match. Germline V CDR1 and CDR2: SGHNT, YENEEA. This CDR3 has 14 amino acids. In nucleotides, the CDR3 is TGTGCCAGCAGCACCCGGACTAGCGGTAATGAGCAGTTCTTC. It yields the protein CASSTRTSGNEQFF.

DNA for the CDR3: TGTGCCAGCAGCTCGGACGGACTAGTGTACAATGAGCAGTTCTTC. Amino acid sequence: CASSSDGLVYNEQFF. V usage is TRBV11-2 and J usage is TRBJ2-1, with TRBD2 identical over 7 bases. Per germline, CDR1 SGHAT and CDR2 FQNNGV. V lost 4 bases and J lost 4; bases outside the gene matches: 7. The CDR3 is made up of 15 amino acids. Drawing the rest from reference TRBV11-2 and TRBJ2-1, the complete variable domain is EAGVAQSPRYKIIEKRQSVAFWCNPISGHATLYWYQQILGQGPKLLIQFQNNGVVDDSQLPKDRFSAERLKGVDSTLKIQPAKLEDSAVYLCASSSDGLVYNEQFFGPGTRLTVL.

The count of this clone is one. The rearrangement joins TRBV2 to TRBJ2-5; D gene uncertain. Trimming shortened V by 0 bases and J by 10 bases, and 9 bases separated the two germline ends. There are 12 residues in the CDR3. Per the germline V gene, CDR1 is SNHLY and CDR2 is FYNNEI. In DNA form, the CDR3 reads TGTGCCAGCAGTGAAGCCCAGATAAGCCAGTACTTC. Encoded protein: CASSEAQISQYF.

The rearrangement links TRBV27 to TRBJ2-7; weak D call: TRBD2 (5 bases). The CDR3 is 13 amino acids. V was cut by 2 bases and J by 2 bases, with 7 bases left in between. CDR1 MNHEY and CDR2 SMNVEV come from the germline V gene (reference sequence). The CDR3 nucleotides are TGTGCCAGCAGTTTAGCGGGTGCCTACGAGCAGTACTTC. Its protein is CASSLAGAYEQYF.

The rearrangement links TRBV7-9 to TRBJ2-7; 9 nucleotides match TRBD1. The CDR3 length is 17 residues. Germline V CDR1 and CDR2: SEHNR, FQNEAQ (reference sequence). After removal of 1 base from V and 4 bases from J, the junction contained 11 bases not matched to a gene. The CDR3 region has the DNA TGTGCCAGCAGCTTAGTTCCGGGACAGGGATTGGGGTACGAGCAGTACTTC. Protein sequence: CASSLVPGQGLGYEQYF. The full variable domain, completed using reference TRBV7-9 and TRBJ2-7, is DTGVSQNPRHKITKRGQNVTFRCDPISEHNRLYWYRQTLGQGPEFLTYFQNEAQLEKSRLLSDRFSAERPKGSFSTLEIQRTEQGDSAMYLCASSLVPGQGLGYEQYFGPGTRLTVT.

The rearrangement joins TRBV10-2 to TRBJ2-5; D may be TRBD1 or TRBD2 (5 bases each). Trimming took off 2 bases at V and 7 bases at J, with 14 bases between the two ends. The CDR3 is 14 residues long. Germline values: CDR1 WSHSY, CDR2 SAAADI. This chain's CDR3 is CASSEVGDRGTQYF. DNA of the CDR3: TGCGCCAGCAGTGAGGTAGGGGACCGAGGGACCCAGTACTTC.

In DNA, the CDR3 is TGTGCCAGCAGCCAAAGGGGGGAGACTGAAGCTTTCTTT. It is translated as CASSQRGETEAFF. V is TRBV9 and J is TRBJ1-1, with TRBD1 as a possible D gene (6 bases). Between the trimmed V and J ends, which lost 4 bases and 5 bases, there was a span of 12 bases. Germline-derived CDR1 and CDR2 are SGDLS and YYNGEE. The CDR3 runs to 13 residues.

V gene TRBV5-4 combines with J gene TRBJ2-2; D gene uncertain. The CDR3 sequence is 15 residues long. CDR1 is SGHNT, CDR2 YYREEE, per germline (reference sequence). Between the trimmed V and J ends, which lost 0 bases and 7 bases, there was a span of 13 bases. CDR3 region: CASSLAQHRIGELFF. The CDR3 bases are TGTGCCAGCAGCTTGGCGCAGCATCGTATCGGGGAGCTGTTTTTT.

This clone was observed a few times. The J gene is TRBJ2-3, the V gene TRBV10-1; 14 bases are shared with TRBD2. CDR1 WNHNN and CDR2 SYGVQD come from the germline V gene (reference sequence). V gave up 5 bases and J gave up 8 bases; unmatched junction bases: 6. The CDR3 length is 15 residues. CDR3 residues: CASSKGLAGDSTQYF. The CDR3 DNA follows: TGCGCCAGCAGTAAGGGACTAGCGGGAGATTCTACGCAGTATTTT.

This chain uses TRBV19 with TRBJ2-7; TRBD1 matches at 7 bases. The CDR3 consists of 15 residues. V shed 4 bases and J 3 bases; nucleotides not matched to a gene: 9. The V gene's germline CDR1 is LNHDA and CDR2 SQIVND (reference sequence). CDR3: CASSKGLGQNYEQYF. Here the CDR3 DNA reads TGTGCCAGTAGTAAGGGGTTGGGACAGAACTACGAGCAGTACTTC.

V gene TRBV6-5 combines with J gene TRBJ2-1, with D perhaps TRBD2 (6 bases). CDR1 is MNHEY, CDR2 SVGAGI, per germline. This CDR3 region has 15 residues. V was shortened by 2 bases and J by 2 bases, with 10 bases between the two germline ends. In DNA form, the CDR3 reads TGTGCCAGCAGTTACGCACGGGAGCCCTACAATGAGCAGTTCTTC. Translating gives CASSYAREPYNEQFF.

This clone was counted ten times or more. The chain carries TRBV29-1 and TRBJ1-1; TRBD1 agrees at 9 bases. The CDR3 has 10 amino acids. Trimming cost V 7 bases and J 8 bases; bases outside gene matches: 2. Germline values: CDR1 SQVTM, CDR2 ANQGSEA. CDR3 sequence: CSGGTGEAFF. CDR3 sequence (DNA): TGCAGCGGTGGGACAGGGGAAGCTTTCTTT.

This chain uses TRBV27 with TRBJ2-2; 10 bases agree with TRBD2. V dropped 6 bases and J dropped 15; count of bases not matched to a gene: 13. Germline CDR1 reads MNHEY; CDR2 reads SMNVEV (reference sequence). This CDR3 region has 14 residues. The CDR3 DNA reads TGTGCCAGCAGCCCTAGCGGGAGAGCTCGGGGGATGTTTTTT. Translating it yields CASSPSGRARGMFF.

The J gene is TRBJ2-7, the V gene TRBV6-4; 14 nucleotides agree with TRBD2. The CDR3 length is 14 residues. V shed 2 bases and J 7 bases; nucleotides not matched to a gene: 1. Germline V gene data show CDR1 as MRHNA and CDR2 as SNTAGT. As DNA, the CDR3 is TGTGCCAGCAGTGACCGGACTAGCGGGAGGGAGCAGTACTTC. Protein sequence: CASSDRTSGREQYF.

The chain links TRBV7-9 to TRBJ1-2; D is undetermined. V was cut by 10 bases and J by 4 bases, with 16 bases left in between. CDR1 and CDR2 (germline): SEHNR, FQNEAQ (reference sequence). The CDR3 has 13 residues. CDR3 amino acids: CATTEVFGYGYTF. The DNA for the CDR3 is TGTGCCACCACTGAGGTGTTCGGCTATGGCTACACCTTC.

The chain carries TRBV19 and TRBJ2-5, with D maybe TRBD2 (9 bases). The CDR3 is made up of 16 amino acids. From germline, CDR1 is LNHDA and CDR2 SQIVND (reference sequence). The V end lost 3 bases, the J end lost 7 bases, and 21 bases lay between the germline ends. Here the CDR3 reads CASSILTGGLAGTQYF. In DNA, the CDR3 is TGTGCCAGTAGTATCTTAACAGGGGGACTAGCCGGGACCCAGTACTTC.

In its sample, this clone is medium-sized. The gene calls are TRBV2 and TRBJ2-7; D is unresolved. CDR1 is SNHLY, CDR2 FYNNEI, per germline. The CDR3 is made up of 11 amino acids. Trimming stripped 6 bases from V and 6 bases from J, with 9 bases between. The CDR3 nucleotides read TGTGCCAGCAGACCGAGGTTCGAGCAGTACTTC. This translates into CASRPRFEQYF.

The V gene is TRBV19, the J gene TRBJ1-1; D may be TRBD1 (6 bases). From germline, CDR1 is LNHDA and CDR2 SQIVND (reference sequence). This CDR3 comprises 15 residues. Trimming took off 4 bases at V and 1 base at J, with 13 bases between the two ends. The CDR3 region has the DNA TGTGCCAGTAGTAGCCGTAGGACAGCGAACACTGAAGCTTTCTTT. It encodes CASSSRRTANTEAFF.

This chain connects TRBV2 to TRBJ2-2; 12 bases are a match to TRBD2. This CDR3 region has 20 residues. Looked up from germline, CDR1 is SNHLY and CDR2 is FYNNEI. V was pared by 3 bases and J by 3 bases, with 14 bases of the junction left unmatched. Written as DNA, the CDR3 is TGTGCCAGCAGTGATGTACCCCTAGCGGGAGGGCCGCGGTACACCGGGGAGCTGTTTTTT. Amino acids: CASSDVPLAGGPRYTGELFF.

The chain recombines TRBV5-1 with TRBJ2-7; D is perhaps TRBD2 (6 bases). Trimming removed 0 bases at V and 5 bases at J, with 18 bases between. CDR1 is SGHRS and CDR2 is YFSETQ in the germline V gene. This CDR3 region has 16 residues. CDR3 coding DNA: TGCGCCAGCAGCTTGGGAGTTGGGCTAGCGTCCCACGAGCAGTACTTC. This encodes CASSLGVGLASHEQYF.

The chain recombines TRBV5-6 with TRBJ1-2, with a tentative D call TRBD1 (6 bases). Trimming left V 1 base short and J 4 bases short, with 8 bases between. The CDR3 has 13 residues. Germline assignment: CDR1 SGHDT and CDR2 YYEEEE. CDR3 bases: TGTGCCAGCAGCTTGTCCAGGGGCTATGGCTACACCTTC. It specifies CASSLSRGYGYTF. Full variable domain (remainder filled in from reference TRBV5-6 and TRBJ1-2): DAGVTQSPTHLIKTRGQQVTLRCSPKSGHDTVSWYQQALGQGPQFIFQYYEEEERQRGNFPDRFSGHQFPNYSSELNVNALLLGDSALYLCASSLSRGYGYTFGSGTRLTVV.

This chain uses TRBV4-1 with TRBJ2-6, with TRBD1 matching 9 bases. The germline gives CDR1 MGHRA, CDR2 YSYEKL. The CDR3 is made up of 18 amino acids. The junction had 6 bases not matched to a gene; V was cut back by 2 bases and J by 1 base. CDR3: CASSQNTGTGSGANVLTF. The DNA for the CDR3 is TGCGCCAGCAGCCAAAACACCGGGACAGGGTCTGGGGCCAACGTCCTGACTTTC.

This chain uses TRBV11-2 with TRBJ1-1; 8 bases fit TRBD1. The ends lost 1 base at V and 12 bases at J; junction bases unmatched: 4. The CDR3 has 12 residues. Per the germline V gene, CDR1 is SGHAT and CDR2 is FQNNGV. CDR3 sequence: CASSLVDRATFF. CDR3 nucleotides: TGTGCCAGCAGCTTAGTGGACAGGGCAACTTTCTTT. Together with reference TRBV11-2 and TRBJ1-1, the CDR3 gives the full variable domain: EAGVAQSPRYKIIEKRQSVAFWCNPISGHATLYWYQQILGQGPKLLIQFQNNGVVDDSQLPKDRFSAERLKGVDSTLKIQPAKLEDSAVYLCASSLVDRATFFGQGTRLTVV.

The chain has TRBV5-1 and TRBJ1-2, with D hard to call. Germline-derived CDR1 and CDR2 are SGHRS and YFSETQ. The CDR3 contains 14 residues. V lost 1 base to trimming and J lost 3 bases, with 10 bases between them. The CDR3 region is CASSLSPVDYGYTF. The CDR3, as DNA: TGCGCCAGCAGCTTGTCCCCGGTGGACTATGGCTACACCTTC.

As DNA, the CDR3 is TGCGCCAGCAGCCGGAACCCGGGGACAGGGGCCTTCAATCAGCCCCAGCATTTT. Its protein is CASSRNPGTGAFNQPQHF. The V and J genes are TRBV4-1 and TRBJ1-5; 10 positions agree with TRBD1. CDR1 is MGHRA, CDR2 YSYEKL, per germline. This CDR3 contains 18 residues. The ends lost 4 bases at V and 3 bases at J; junction bases unmatched: 12.

The genes are TRBV9 and TRBJ1-2; the D gene is possibly TRBD1 (5 bases). Germline CDR1 and CDR2: SGDLS and YYNGEE. The CDR3 runs 16 residues. V was clipped by 0 bases and J by 2 bases, with 14 bases between them. CDR3 coding DNA: TGTGCCAGCAGCGTAGGCGCGACAGACTCCAACTATGGCTACACCTTC. Translation: CASSVGATDSNYGYTF.

This clone was observed a single time. The chain links TRBV5-1 to TRBJ2-7, with 8 positions matching TRBD1. V trimming: 3 bases; J trimming: 0 bases; junction bases outside the gene matches: 5. CDR1 is SGHRS, CDR2 YFSETQ, per germline. The CDR3 totals 15 residues. In nucleotides, the CDR3 is TGCGCCAGCAGCTGGGACAGGCTTTACTCCTACGAGCAGTACTTC. Protein: CASSWDRLYSYEQYF.

The rearrangement uses TRBV25-1 and TRBJ1-1; no clear D gene. Germline V lookup: CDR1 MGHDK, CDR2 SYGVNS. This CDR3 contains 14 residues. With 1 base removed from V and 0 bases from J, the gap between germline ends came to 6 bases. The CDR3 nucleotides are TGTGCCAGCAGTGAATCTAGTATGAACACTGAAGCTTTCTTT. It translates to CASSESSMNTEAFF.

The genes are TRBV5-6 and TRBJ2-1, with TRBD2 matching 11 bases. The germline V gene encodes CDR1 SGHDT and CDR2 YYEEEE. Unmatched junction bases numbered 6, after V lost 0 bases and J lost 1 base. The CDR3 is 18 amino acids. CDR3 loop: CASSLVTGTSGSYNEQFF. CDR3 nucleotide sequence: TGTGCCAGCAGCTTGGTAACCGGGACTAGCGGTTCCTACAATGAGCAGTTCTTC.

The chain uses TRBV6-5 and TRBJ2-7; TRBD2 is a possible D gene (6 bases). The germline gives CDR1 MNHEY, CDR2 SVGAGI. Trimming cost V 2 bases and J 7 bases, with 15 bases left between them. This CDR3 has 14 residues. CDR3 amino acids: CASSYGGKLSEQYF. The CDR3 DNA reads TGTGCCAGCAGTTACGGCGGGAAATTAAGTGAGCAGTACTTC.